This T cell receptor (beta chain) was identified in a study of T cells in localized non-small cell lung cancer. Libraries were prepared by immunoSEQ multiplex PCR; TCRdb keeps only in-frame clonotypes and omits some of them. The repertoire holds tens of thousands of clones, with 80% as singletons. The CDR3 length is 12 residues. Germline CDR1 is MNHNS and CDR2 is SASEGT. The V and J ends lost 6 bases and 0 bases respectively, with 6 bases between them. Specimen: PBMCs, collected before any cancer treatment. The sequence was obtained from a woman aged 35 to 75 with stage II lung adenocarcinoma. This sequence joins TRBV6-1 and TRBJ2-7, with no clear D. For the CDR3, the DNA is TGTGCCAGCAGCCTTAGCTCCTACGAGCAGTACTTC. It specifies CASSLSSYEQYF.